The 25 T cell receptor beta chains reported below all come from one sample, sequenced in a study of T cell changes during pregnancy in multiple sclerosis. Using immunoSEQ multiplex PCR, the repertoire was profiled, and TCRdb retains in-frame clones only, with some absent. The top ten clones hold 6% to 7.5% of a sample with about 36,000 clones, roughly 91% of them seen once. The material sequenced was CD8+ T cells from peripheral blood mononuclear cells, taken in the third trimester of pregnancy. The receptor set was obtained from a female donor with multiple sclerosis, enrolled in a pregnancy study.

The V and J genes are TRBV2 and TRBJ2-1; no firm D call. Germline V gives CDR1 SNHLY, CDR2 FYNNEI. Between the trimmed V and J ends, which lost 5 bases and 8 bases, there was a span of 4 bases. The CDR3 spans 10 residues. The CDR3 sequence is CASSRYEQFF. CDR3 bases: TGTGCCAGCAGTCGTTATGAGCAGTTCTTC.

V gene TRBV11-2 combines with J gene TRBJ2-7; perhaps TRBD2 as D (5 bases). In germline, CDR1 is SGHAT, CDR2 FQNNGV. The CDR3 sequence is 15 residues long. Trimming took off 2 bases at V and 1 base at J, with 12 bases between the two ends. The CDR3 region is CASSLNVGDSYEQYF. The DNA of the CDR3 is TGTGCCAGCAGCTTAAATGTCGGGGATTCCTACGAGCAGTACTTC.

V and J are TRBV28 and TRBJ1-4; D gene uncertain. The CDR3 runs to 16 residues. Trimming removed 8 bases from V and 0 bases from J, with 16 bases in between. CDR1 MDHEN and CDR2 SYDVKM come from the germline V gene. CDR3 bases: TGTGCCAGCCAACTCACCTGGGGAGCAACTAATGAAAAACTGTTTTTT. This codes for CASQLTWGATNEKLFF.

CDR3 in DNA: TGTGCCAGCAGCTTATATGAGAATGAAAAACTGTTTTTT. Amino acids: CASSLYENEKLFF. V usage is TRBV7-9 and J usage is TRBJ1-4; D is unclear. The CDR3 contains 13 residues. V was clipped by 2 bases and J by 5 bases, with 6 bases between them. In germline, CDR1 is SEHNR, CDR2 FQNEAQ (reference sequence). Filled out from reference TRBV7-9 and TRBJ1-4, the complete variable domain reads DTGVSQNPRHKITKRGQNVTFRCDPISEHNRLYWYRQTLGQGPEFLTYFQNEAQLEKSRLLSDRFSAERPKGSFSTLEIQRTEQGDSAMYLCASSLYENEKLFFGSGTQLSVL.

This sequence joins TRBV7-9 and TRBJ2-5; 7 bases match TRBD2. Trimming cost V 4 bases and J 1 base; bases outside gene matches: 12. Germline V CDR1 and CDR2: SEHNR, FQNEAQ (reference sequence). The CDR3 has 17 residues. As DNA, the CDR3 is TGTGCCAGCAGCTCCACGACGGCGGGGGAGCTCCAAGAGACCCAGTACTTC. It codes for CASSSTTAGELQETQYF.

The J gene is TRBJ1-1, the V gene TRBV5-1; TRBD1 might be the D (6 bases). Between the trimmed V and J ends, which lost 2 bases and 6 bases, there was a span of 11 bases. This CDR3 is built from 13 residues. Germline lookup yields CDR1 SGHRS and CDR2 YFSETQ. DNA for the CDR3: TGCGCCAGCAGCTTCACAGGGATCTCTGAAGCTTTCTTT. Translated: CASSFTGISEAFF.

V gene TRBV7-9 combines with J gene TRBJ1-2; D is undetermined. Germline V gene data show CDR1 as SEHNR and CDR2 as FQNEAQ (reference sequence). The CDR3 has 15 amino acids. The ends were cut back, 5 bases at V and 3 bases at J, with 16 bases in the middle. The CDR3 region is CASSPRRDPYYGYTF. CDR3 nucleotide sequence: TGTGCCAGCAGCCCTCGCCGGGATCCCTACTATGGCTACACCTTC.

This chain uses TRBV7-3 with TRBJ2-3; 13 bases match TRBD2. The CDR3 has 20 residues. Per the germline V gene, CDR1 is SGHTA and CDR2 is FQGTGA. V shed 0 bases and J 3 bases; nucleotides not matched to a gene: 12. The CDR3: CASSLTPLGTSGGGTDTQYF. The CDR3 DNA reads TGTGCCAGCAGCTTAACCCCATTGGGTACTAGCGGGGGGGGAACAGATACGCAGTATTTT.

The chain has TRBV19 and TRBJ2-7, with TRBD1 matching 9 bases. CDR1 is LNHDA, CDR2 SQIVND, per germline (reference sequence). The J segment lost 3 bases and the V segment lost 0 bases, leaving 6 bases of the junction unmatched. The CDR3 is made up of 16 amino acids. The CDR3 region has the DNA TGTGCCAGTAGTATAGATCAACGGACAGGGGACTACGAGCAGTACTTC. It encodes CASSIDQRTGDYEQYF.

The CDR3 region is CASSPDRVAAGELFF. The DNA of the CDR3 is TGTGCCAGCAGCCCGGACAGGGTTGCCGCCGGGGAGCTGTTTTTT. J is TRBJ2-2 and V is TRBV7-8; 8 bases map to TRBD1. The CDR3 spans 15 residues. J gave up 6 bases and V 5 bases, and 8 bases lay outside the gene matches. Germline V gives CDR1 SGHVS, CDR2 FQNEAQ.

This clone was seen only once. The rearrangement uses TRBV25-1 and TRBJ1-1; tentative D call: TRBD1 (5 bases). The CDR3 loop spans 15 amino acids. Germline CDR1 is MGHDK and CDR2 is SYGVNS. V lost 3 bases and J 0 bases, leaving 11 bases between the germline ends. CDR3 residues: CASSEYGGMNTEAFF. In nucleotides, the CDR3 is TGTGCCAGCAGTGAGTACGGGGGTATGAACACTGAAGCTTTCTTT.

V gene TRBV10-2 combines with J gene TRBJ2-7, with D possibly matching TRBD1 (5 bases). This CDR3 spans 15 amino acids. The V and J ends lost 2 bases and 3 bases respectively, with 14 bases between them. Germline values: CDR1 WSHSY, CDR2 SAAADI. As DNA, the CDR3 is TGCGCCAGCAGTGAGAGCCTACAGGCCTTCTACGAGCAGTACTTC. This encodes CASSESLQAFYEQYF.

The chain recombines TRBV9 with TRBJ2-7; D remains ambiguous. The germline CDR1 and CDR2 sequences are SGDLS and YYNGEE. With 0 bases removed from V and 3 bases from J, the gap between germline ends came to 10 bases. The length of the CDR3 is 14 residues. Here the CDR3 reads CASSVATGDYEQYF. The CDR3 DNA sequence: TGTGCCAGCAGCGTAGCTACTGGTGACTACGAGCAGTACTTC.

The chain employs TRBV5-4 and TRBJ2-1; 9 bases are a match to TRBD2. Germline CDR1 is SGHNT and CDR2 is YYREEE (reference sequence). After removal of 3 bases from V and 10 bases from J, the junction contained 8 bases not matched to a gene. The CDR3 loop spans 14 amino acids. The CDR3 nucleotides are TGTGCCAGCAGCTCGGGACTAGCCCTCGGCGAGCAGTTCTTC. This translates into CASSSGLALGEQFF.

The rearrangement joins TRBV11-2 to TRBJ2-7; possibly TRBD1 for D (6 bases). V was pared by 5 bases and J by 6 bases, with 11 bases between. Germline lookup yields CDR1 SGHAT and CDR2 FQNNGV. The CDR3 is 12 residues long. The CDR3: CASSAGAFEQYF. CDR3 in DNA: TGTGCCAGCAGCGCAGGGGCCTTCGAGCAGTACTTC.

Notes on this clone: The junction departs from germline at one end; a sequencing error may be responsible. In the same sample, other DNA sequences code for this CDR3. The gene calls are TRBV28 and TRBJ2-3; D perhaps matches TRBD2 (5 bases). The V gene's germline CDR1 is MDHEN and CDR2 SYDVKM. The CDR3 runs to 16 residues. The CDR3 protein is CASSPRSSSSTDTQYF. CDR3 nucleotides: TGTGCCAGCAGTCCCCGTTCCTCCTCTAGCACAGATACGCAATATTTT.

The gene calls are TRBV6-1 and TRBJ2-2; D gene ambiguous. The CDR3 is 13 amino acids. Germline values: CDR1 MNHNS, CDR2 SASEGT. V was shortened by 3 bases and J by 3 bases, with 5 bases between the two germline ends. The CDR3, as DNA: TGTGCCAGCAGTGATGCGGACACCGGGGAGCTGTTTTTT. Its protein product is CASSDADTGELFF.

The chain combines TRBV4-2 with TRBJ2-5; 8 bases match TRBD2. V shed 1 base, J shed 4 bases, and the junction held 11 bases outside the gene matches. CDR1 LGHNA and CDR2 YNFKEQ come from the germline V gene. The CDR3 totals 17 residues. The CDR3 loop reads CASSQASTGGGLETQYF. The CDR3 nucleotides read TGTGCCAGCAGCCAAGCATCCACGGGGGGGGGATTAGAGACCCAGTACTTC.

The V call is TRBV11-2, the J call TRBJ2-5; 8 bases match TRBD2. The germline gives CDR1 SGHAT, CDR2 FQNNGV. This CDR3 comprises 15 residues. V was pared by 4 bases and J by 4 bases, with 8 bases of the junction left unmatched. CDR3 in amino acids: CASSSIPAGGETQYF. The CDR3 nucleotides are TGTGCCAGCAGCTCCATTCCCGCGGGGGGAGAGACCCAGTACTTC.

The chain links TRBV19 to TRBJ2-3; 9 bases align to TRBD1. Germline trimming cut 3 bases from V and 2 bases from J; bases unmatched to any gene: 6. The length of the CDR3 is 16 residues. Germline CDR1 is LNHDA and CDR2 is SQIVND (reference sequence). DNA for the CDR3: TGTGCCAGTAGTATCCCCGGGACAGGGAACACAGATACGCAGTATTTT. It encodes CASSIPGTGNTDTQYF.

V and J are TRBV27 and TRBJ1-2, with TRBD1 as a possible D gene (5 bases). The germline V gene has CDR1 MNHEY and CDR2 SMNVEV (reference sequence). V lost 0 bases and J lost 8, with 19 bases in between. This CDR3 contains 16 residues. CDR3 bases: TGTGCCAGCAGTTTATCCTCGGGGGGATACTTCAAGGGCTACACCTTC. Translating it yields CASSLSSGGYFKGYTF.

The rearrangement uses TRBV7-3 and TRBJ2-1; maybe TRBD1 (6 bases). CDR1 is SGHTA and CDR2 is FQGTGA in the germline V gene. Trimming shortened V by 3 bases and J by 0 bases, and 9 bases separated the two germline ends. The CDR3 consists of 15 residues. The DNA for the CDR3 is TGTGCCAGCAGCTTGGGGGCCAGCTCCTACAATGAGCAGTTCTTC. It encodes CASSLGASSYNEQFF.

The chain is built from TRBV23-1 and TRBJ1-6, with 8 bases lining up with TRBD1. TRBV23-1 is filed as an ORF, its function uncertain. The CDR3 consists of 17 residues. V gave up 0 bases and J gave up 5 bases; unmatched junction bases: 6. CDR3 DNA sequence: TGCGCCAGCAGTCAATCCACAGGGGGAGGAAATAATTCACCCCTCCACTTT. Amino acids: CASSQSTGGGNNSPLHF.

This clone was counted once. J is TRBJ1-6 and V is TRBV30, with TRBD1 matching over 10 bases. V lost 5 bases, J lost 9 bases, and 4 bases stayed unmatched. Germline V gene data show CDR1 as GTSNPN and CDR2 as SVGIG (reference sequence). The CDR3 covers 13 residues. The CDR3, as DNA: TGTGCCTGGCTGGGACAGGGGCGTTCACCCCTCCACTTT. It is translated as CAWLGQGRSPLHF. Full variable domain (missing parts from reference TRBV30 and TRBJ1-6): SQTIHQWPATLVQPVGSPLSLECTVEGTSNPNLYWYRQAAGRGLQLLFYSVGIGQISSEVPQNLSASRPQDRQFILSSKKLLLSDSGFYLCAWLGQGRSPLHFGNGTRLTVT.

This clone was seen a single time. V gene TRBV7-3 combines with J gene TRBJ2-3; 8 bases align to TRBD2. The CDR3 length is 15 residues. Unmatched junction bases numbered 8, after V lost 5 bases and J lost 4 bases. Germline values: CDR1 SGHTA, CDR2 FQGTGA. The CDR3 DNA reads TGTGCCAGCAGCCCTACCGGGGGGGTGGCAGATACGCAGTATTTT. Its translation is CASSPTGGVADTQYF.